Sequencing of this T cell receptor (beta chain) was carried out in a study of blood T cells in healthy people across ages. The V and J ends lost 6 bases and 8 bases, in that order; junction bases with no gene match: 10. The germline V gene has CDR1 MNHNS and CDR2 SASEGT. CDR3 length: 16 residues. Primers used in a second PCR of about 6 to 12 cycles were a sample-barcoded 5' primer and a J-beta primer mix. In TCRdb, the 5' RACE reads were re-called with MiXCR into one record per CDR3 protein. Of 850,000 to 1,000,000 distinct CDR3 sequences listed, under 50% were seen once; the top ten hold 13%. Researchers collected 7.5 to 10 milliliters of peripheral blood from every single donor. Samples had at least 7 million PBMCs isolated from them.

The specimen sequenced was blood. This TCR was sampled from a young man in good health. The chain has TRBV6-1 and TRBJ2-1, with 13 bases identical to TRBD2. CDR3 sequence: CASRDPGLAGNHEQFF. The CDR3, as DNA: TGTGCCAGCAGGGATCCGGGACTAGCGGGGAATCATGAGCAGTTCTTC.